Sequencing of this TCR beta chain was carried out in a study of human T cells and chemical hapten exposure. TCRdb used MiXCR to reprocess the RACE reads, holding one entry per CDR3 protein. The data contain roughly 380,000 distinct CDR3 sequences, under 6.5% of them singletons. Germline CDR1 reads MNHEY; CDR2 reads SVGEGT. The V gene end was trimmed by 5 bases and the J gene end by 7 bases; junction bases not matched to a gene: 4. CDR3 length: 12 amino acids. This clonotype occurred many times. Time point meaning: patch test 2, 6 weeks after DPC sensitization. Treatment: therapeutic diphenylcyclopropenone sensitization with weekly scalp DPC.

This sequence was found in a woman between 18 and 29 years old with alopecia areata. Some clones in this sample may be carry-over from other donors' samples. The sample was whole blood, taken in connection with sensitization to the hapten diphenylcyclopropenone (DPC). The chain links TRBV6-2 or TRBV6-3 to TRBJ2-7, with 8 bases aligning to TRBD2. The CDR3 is CASSPPGGEQYF. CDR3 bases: TGTGCCAGCAGTCCTCCGGGAGGGGAGCAGTACTTC.